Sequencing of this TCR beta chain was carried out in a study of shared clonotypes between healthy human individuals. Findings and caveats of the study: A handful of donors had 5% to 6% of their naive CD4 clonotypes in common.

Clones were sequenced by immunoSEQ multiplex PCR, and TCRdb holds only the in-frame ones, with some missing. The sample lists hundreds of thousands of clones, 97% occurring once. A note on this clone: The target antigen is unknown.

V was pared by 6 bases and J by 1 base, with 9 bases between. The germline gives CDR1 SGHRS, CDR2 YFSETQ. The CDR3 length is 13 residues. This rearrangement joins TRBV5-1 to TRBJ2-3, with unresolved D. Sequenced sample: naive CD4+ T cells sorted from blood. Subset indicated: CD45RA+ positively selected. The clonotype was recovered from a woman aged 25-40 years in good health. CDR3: CASTFGGTDTQYF. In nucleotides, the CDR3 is TGCGCCAGCACTTTCGGTGGCACAGATACGCAGTATTTT.